Listed here are 2 T cell receptor beta chains from one sample, sequenced in a study of Ad26.COV2.S vaccination and SARS-CoV-2 variants. The treatment is: 19 received Ad26.COV2.S at low or high dose, single or two shots; several received placebo; per-sample allocation not given. The investigators took samples on day 63 after the first vaccine or placebo injection. Profiled with immunoSEQ multiplex PCR; TCRdb holds only in-frame clones, not every one. The table records some 320,000 clones, roughly 86% of them present only once. Sequences were derived from peripheral blood, sampled in a trial of Ad26.COV2.S vaccine versus placebo. The source is a person aged 18 to 65 who received the Ad26.COV2.S COVID-19 vaccine or a placebo.

This CDR3 reads CASSQSGAYSTDTQYF. Written as DNA, the CDR3 is TGCGCCAGCAGCCAGAGCGGGGCCTACAGCACAGATACGCAGTATTTT. The chain has TRBV4-3 and TRBJ2-3, with 7 bases lining up with TRBD2. The CDR3 runs 16 residues. V trimming: 3 bases; J trimming: 0 bases; junction bases outside the gene matches: 6. The V gene's germline CDR1 is LGHNA and CDR2 YSLEER.

The V call is TRBV5-1, the J call TRBJ2-1; 10 bases align to TRBD1. CDR1 and CDR2 (germline): SGHRS, YFSETQ. CDR3 length: 16 residues. V was pared by 5 bases and J by 2 bases, with 7 bases of the junction left unmatched. For the CDR3, the DNA is TGCGCCAGCAGACCCCCGGGACAGGGGACCTACAATGAGCAGTTCTTC. Translated: CASRPPGQGTYNEQFF.